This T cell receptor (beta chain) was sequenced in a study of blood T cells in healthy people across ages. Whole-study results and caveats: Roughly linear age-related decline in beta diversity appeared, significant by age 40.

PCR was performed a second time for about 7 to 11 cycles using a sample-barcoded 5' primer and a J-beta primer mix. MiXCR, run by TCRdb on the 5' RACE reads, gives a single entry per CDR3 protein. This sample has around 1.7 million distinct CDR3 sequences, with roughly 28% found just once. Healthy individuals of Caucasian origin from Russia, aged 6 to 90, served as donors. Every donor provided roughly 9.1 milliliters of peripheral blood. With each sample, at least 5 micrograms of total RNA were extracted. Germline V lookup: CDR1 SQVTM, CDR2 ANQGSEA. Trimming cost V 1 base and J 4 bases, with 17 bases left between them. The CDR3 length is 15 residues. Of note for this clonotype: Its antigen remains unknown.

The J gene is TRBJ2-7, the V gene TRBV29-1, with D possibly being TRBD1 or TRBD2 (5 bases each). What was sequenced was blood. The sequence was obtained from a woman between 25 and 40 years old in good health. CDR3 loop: CSVEVEGIERYEQYF. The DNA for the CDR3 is TGCAGCGTTGAAGTTGAGGGGATAGAGCGGTACGAGCAGTACTTC.